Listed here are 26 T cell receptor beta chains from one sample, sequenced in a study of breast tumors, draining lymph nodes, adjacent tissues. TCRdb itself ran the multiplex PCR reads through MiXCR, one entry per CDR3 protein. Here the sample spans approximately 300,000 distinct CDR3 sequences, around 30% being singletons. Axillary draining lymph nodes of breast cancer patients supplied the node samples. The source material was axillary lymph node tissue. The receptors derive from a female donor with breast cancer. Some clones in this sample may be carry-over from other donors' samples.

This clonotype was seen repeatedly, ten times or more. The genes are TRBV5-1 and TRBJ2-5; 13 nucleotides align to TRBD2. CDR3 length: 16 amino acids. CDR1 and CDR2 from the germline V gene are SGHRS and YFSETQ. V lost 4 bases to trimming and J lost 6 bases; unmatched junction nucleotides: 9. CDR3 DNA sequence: TGCGCCAGCAGCACCGAACTAGCGGGAGGGTTGAAGACCCAGTACTTC. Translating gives CASSTELAGGLKTQYF.

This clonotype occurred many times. The chain's CDR3 is CASRGGISRGQETQYF. As DNA, the CDR3 is TGTGCCAGCAGGGGGGGTATTAGTAGAGGTCAAGAGACCCAGTACTTC. This sequence joins TRBV2 and TRBJ2-5, with a weak D call TRBD2 (6 bases). The germline V and J ends were trimmed by 6 bases and 2 bases, with 19 bases remaining between them. CDR3 size: 16 residues. Germline loops: CDR1 SNHLY, CDR2 FYNNEI.

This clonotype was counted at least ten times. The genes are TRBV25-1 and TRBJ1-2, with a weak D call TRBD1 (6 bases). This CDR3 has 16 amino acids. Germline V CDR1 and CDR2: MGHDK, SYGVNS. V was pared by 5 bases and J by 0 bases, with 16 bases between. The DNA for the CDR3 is TGTGCCAGCAGTCGTGGGGGCGGTACTACTAACTATGGCTACACCTTC. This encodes CASSRGGGTTNYGYTF.

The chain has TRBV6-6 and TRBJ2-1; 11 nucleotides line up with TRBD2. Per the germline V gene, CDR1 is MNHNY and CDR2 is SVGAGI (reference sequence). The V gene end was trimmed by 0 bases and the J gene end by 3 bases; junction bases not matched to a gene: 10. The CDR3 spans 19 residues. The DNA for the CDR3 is TGTGCCAGCAGTTACTCGGGAGGTGGCCTAGCGGGAGGCTACAATGAGCAGTTCTTC. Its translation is CASSYSGGGLAGGYNEQFF.

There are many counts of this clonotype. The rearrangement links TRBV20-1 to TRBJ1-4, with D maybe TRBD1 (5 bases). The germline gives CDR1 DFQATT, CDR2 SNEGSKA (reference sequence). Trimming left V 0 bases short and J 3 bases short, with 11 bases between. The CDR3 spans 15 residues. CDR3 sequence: CSARDPGASNEKLFF. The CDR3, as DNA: TGCAGTGCTAGAGATCCCGGGGCATCTAATGAAAAACTGTTTTTT.

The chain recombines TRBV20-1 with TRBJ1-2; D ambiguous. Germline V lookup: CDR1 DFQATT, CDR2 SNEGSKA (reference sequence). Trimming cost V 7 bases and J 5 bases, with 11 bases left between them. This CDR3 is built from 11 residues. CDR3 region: CSGAVRYGYTF. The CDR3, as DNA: TGCAGTGGGGCGGTGCGATATGGCTACACCTTC.

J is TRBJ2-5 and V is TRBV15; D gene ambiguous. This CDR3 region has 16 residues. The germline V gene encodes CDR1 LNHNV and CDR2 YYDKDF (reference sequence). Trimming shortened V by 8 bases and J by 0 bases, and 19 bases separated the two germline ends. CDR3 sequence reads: CATADPAPRYQETQYF. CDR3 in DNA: TGTGCCACCGCCGACCCAGCGCCGCGTTACCAAGAGACCCAGTACTTC.

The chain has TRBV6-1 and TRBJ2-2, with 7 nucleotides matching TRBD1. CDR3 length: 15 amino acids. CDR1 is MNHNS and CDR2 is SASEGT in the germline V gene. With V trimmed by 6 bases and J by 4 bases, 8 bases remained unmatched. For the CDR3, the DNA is TGTGCCAGCAGCCCCGACAGGGAGTTCACCGGGGAGCTGTTTTTT. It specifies CASSPDREFTGELFF.

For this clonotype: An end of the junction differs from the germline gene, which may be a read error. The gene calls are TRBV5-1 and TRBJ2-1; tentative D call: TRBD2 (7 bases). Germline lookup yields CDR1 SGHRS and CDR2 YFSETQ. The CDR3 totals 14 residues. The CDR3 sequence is CAGSLGGLINEQFF. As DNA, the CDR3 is TGCGCCGGCAGCTTGGGGGGGCTAATCAATGAGCAGTTCTTC.

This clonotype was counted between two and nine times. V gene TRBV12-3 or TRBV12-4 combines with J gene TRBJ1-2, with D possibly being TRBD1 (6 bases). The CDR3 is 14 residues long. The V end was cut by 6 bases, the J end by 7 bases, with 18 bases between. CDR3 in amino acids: CASSTPGARGGYTF. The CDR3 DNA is TGTGCCAGCAGCACCCCGGGGGCCCGTGGTGGCTACACCTTC.

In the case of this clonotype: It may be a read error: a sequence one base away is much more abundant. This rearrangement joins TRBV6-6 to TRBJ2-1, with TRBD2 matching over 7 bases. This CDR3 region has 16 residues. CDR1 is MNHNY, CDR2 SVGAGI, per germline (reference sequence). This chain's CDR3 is CASTSPAGVTGNERFF. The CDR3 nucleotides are TGTGCCAGCACGTCCCCGGCGGGAGTCACGGGGAATGAGCGGTTCTTC.

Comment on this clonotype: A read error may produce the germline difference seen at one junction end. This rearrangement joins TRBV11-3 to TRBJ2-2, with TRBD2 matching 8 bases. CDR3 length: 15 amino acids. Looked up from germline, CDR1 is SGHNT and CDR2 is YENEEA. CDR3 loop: CVSSLVAGNTRELFF. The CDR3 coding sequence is TGTGTCAGCAGCCTAGTAGCGGGAAACACCAGGGAGCTGTTTTTT.

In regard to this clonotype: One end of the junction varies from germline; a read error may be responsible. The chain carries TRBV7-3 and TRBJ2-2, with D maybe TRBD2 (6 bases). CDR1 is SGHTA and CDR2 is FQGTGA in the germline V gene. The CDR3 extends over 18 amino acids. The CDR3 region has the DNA TGTGCCAACAGCTTAACCCACGGCGGGGACCCGAACACCGGGGGGCTGTTTTTT. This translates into CANSLTHGGDPNTGGLFF.

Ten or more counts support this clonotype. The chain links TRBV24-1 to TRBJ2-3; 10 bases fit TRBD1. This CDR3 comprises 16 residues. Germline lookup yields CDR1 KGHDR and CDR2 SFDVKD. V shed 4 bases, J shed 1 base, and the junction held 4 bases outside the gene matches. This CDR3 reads CATSEDRGLRTDTQYF. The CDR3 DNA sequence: TGTGCCACCAGTGAAGACAGGGGGCTGCGCACAGATACGCAGTATTTT.

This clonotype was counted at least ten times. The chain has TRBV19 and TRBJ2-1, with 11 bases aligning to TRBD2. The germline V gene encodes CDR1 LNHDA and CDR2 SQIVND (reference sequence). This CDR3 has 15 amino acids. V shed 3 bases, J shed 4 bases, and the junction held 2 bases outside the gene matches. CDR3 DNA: TGTGCCAGTAGTATTACTAGCGGGAGATACAATGAGCAGTTCTTC. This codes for CASSITSGRYNEQFF.

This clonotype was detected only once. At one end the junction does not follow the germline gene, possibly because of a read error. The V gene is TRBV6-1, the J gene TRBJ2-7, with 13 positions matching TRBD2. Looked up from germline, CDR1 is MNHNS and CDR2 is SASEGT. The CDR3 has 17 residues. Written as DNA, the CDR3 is TGTGCCAGCAGTGAAGGACTAGCGGGAGGAAGCTCCTACGAGAAGTACTTC. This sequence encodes CASSEGLAGGSSYEKYF.

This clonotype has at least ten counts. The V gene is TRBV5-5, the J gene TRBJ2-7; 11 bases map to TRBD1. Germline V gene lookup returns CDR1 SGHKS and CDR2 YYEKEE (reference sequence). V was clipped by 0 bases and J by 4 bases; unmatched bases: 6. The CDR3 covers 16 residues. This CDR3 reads CASSLVGGTGGYEQYF. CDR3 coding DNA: TGTGCCAGCAGCTTGGTAGGTGGGACAGGGGGTTACGAGCAGTACTTC.

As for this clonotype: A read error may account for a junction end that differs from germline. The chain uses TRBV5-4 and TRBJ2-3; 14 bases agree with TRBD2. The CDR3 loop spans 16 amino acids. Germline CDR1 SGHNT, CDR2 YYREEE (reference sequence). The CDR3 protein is CVSSRLAGGQRDTQYF. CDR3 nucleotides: TGTGTCAGCAGCAGACTAGCGGGAGGGCAGAGAGATACGCAGTATTTT.

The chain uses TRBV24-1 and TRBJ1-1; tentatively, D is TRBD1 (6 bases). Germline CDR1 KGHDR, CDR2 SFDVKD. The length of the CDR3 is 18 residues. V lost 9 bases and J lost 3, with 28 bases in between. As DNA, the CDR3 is TGTGCCACCCCCCGCCCGGGGCCCATTCGGGGGCACTACACTGAAGCTTTCTTT. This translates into CATPRPGPIRGHYTEAFF.

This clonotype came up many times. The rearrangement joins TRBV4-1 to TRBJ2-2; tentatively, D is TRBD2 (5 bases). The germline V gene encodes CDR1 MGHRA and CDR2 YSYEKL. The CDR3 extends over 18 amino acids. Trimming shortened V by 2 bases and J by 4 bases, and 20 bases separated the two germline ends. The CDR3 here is CASSQIREVASFTGELFF. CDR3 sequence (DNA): TGCGCCAGCAGCCAAATTCGGGAAGTAGCCTCTTTCACCGGGGAGCTGTTTTTT.

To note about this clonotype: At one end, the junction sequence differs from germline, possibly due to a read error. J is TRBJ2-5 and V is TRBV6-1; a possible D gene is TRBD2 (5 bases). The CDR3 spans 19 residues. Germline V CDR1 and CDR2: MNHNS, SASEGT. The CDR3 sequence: CASSAGGALPPDYIETKYF. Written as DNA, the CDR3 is TGTGCCAGCAGTGCTGGTGGCGCCTTACCTCCAGACTATATAGAGACCAAGTACTTC.

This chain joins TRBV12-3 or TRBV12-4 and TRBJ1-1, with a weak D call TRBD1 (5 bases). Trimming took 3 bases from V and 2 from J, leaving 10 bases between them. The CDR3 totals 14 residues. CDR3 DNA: TGTGCCAGCAGTTTTGGGGACCTCAACACTGAAGCTTTCTTT. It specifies CASSFGDLNTEAFF.

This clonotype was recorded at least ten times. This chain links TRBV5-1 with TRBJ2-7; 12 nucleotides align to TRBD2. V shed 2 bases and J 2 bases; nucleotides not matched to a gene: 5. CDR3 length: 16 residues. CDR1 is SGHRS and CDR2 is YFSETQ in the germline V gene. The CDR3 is CASSLLAGGGPYEQYF. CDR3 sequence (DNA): TGCGCCAGCAGCTTACTAGCGGGAGGCGGCCCCTACGAGCAGTACTTC.

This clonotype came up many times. Here the CDR3 DNA reads TGTGCCTGGAGTGTGCTCACGGAAAAACTGTTTTTT. Its translation is CAWSVLTEKLFF. This chain connects TRBV30 to TRBJ1-4; D remains unclear. Germline loops: CDR1 GTSNPN, CDR2 SVGIG (reference sequence). The length of the CDR3 is 12 residues. V was trimmed by 0 bases and J by 8 bases, leaving 7 bases between them.

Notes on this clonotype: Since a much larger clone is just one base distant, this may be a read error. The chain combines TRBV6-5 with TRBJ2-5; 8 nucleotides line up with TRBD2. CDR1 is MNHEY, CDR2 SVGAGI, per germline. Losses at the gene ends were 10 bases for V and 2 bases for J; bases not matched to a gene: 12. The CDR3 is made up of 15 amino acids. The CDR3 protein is CATLRPGLGQETQYF. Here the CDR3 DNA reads TGTGCCACCTTACGCCCGGGACTAGGGCAAGAGACCCAGTACTTC.

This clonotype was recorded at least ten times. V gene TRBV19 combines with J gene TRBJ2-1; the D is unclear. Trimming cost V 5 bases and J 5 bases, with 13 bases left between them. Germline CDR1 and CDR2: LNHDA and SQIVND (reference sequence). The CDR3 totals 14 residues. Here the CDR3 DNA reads TGTGCCAGTAGTCACCGGGTCAAAGACAATGAGCAGTTCTTC. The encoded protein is CASSHRVKDNEQFF.